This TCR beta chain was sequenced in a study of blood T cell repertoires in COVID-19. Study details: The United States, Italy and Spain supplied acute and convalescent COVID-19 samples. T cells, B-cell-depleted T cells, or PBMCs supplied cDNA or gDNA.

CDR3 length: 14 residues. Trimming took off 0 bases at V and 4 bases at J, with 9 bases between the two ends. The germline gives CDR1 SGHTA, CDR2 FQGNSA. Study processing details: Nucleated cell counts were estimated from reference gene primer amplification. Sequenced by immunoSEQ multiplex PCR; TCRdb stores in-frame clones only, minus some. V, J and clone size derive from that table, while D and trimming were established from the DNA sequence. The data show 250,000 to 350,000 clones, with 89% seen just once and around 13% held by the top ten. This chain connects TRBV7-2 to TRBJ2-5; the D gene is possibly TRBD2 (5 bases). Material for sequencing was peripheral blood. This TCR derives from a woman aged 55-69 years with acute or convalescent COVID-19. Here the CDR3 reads CASSLAIGRETQYF. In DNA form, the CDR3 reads TGTGCCAGCAGCTTAGCTATTGGGAGAGAGACCCAGTACTTC. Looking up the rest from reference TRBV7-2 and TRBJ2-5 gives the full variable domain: GAGVSQSPSNKVTEKGKDVELRCDPISGHTALYWYRQSLGQGLEFLIYFQGNSAPDKSGLPSDRFSAERTGGSVSTLTIQRTQQEDSAVYLCASSLAIGRETQYFGPGTRLLVL.